The 12 T cell receptor beta chains below all came from one sample that was sequenced in a study of T cell responses to AZD1222 COVID-19 vaccine. Only in-frame clones appear in the TCRdb table, and some are missing; sequencing was by immunoSEQ multiplex PCR. The table has 95,000 to 150,000 clones, around 91% seen once. Material: peripheral blood, obtained on day 0 of AZD1222 vaccination. The receptors derive from an adult in good health.

V and J are TRBV5-5 and TRBJ1-2; maybe TRBD1 (6 bases). The germline V gene has CDR1 SGHKS and CDR2 YYEKEE (reference sequence). V was pared by 4 bases and J by 6 bases, with 16 bases between. The CDR3 runs to 14 residues. CDR3 nucleotides: TGTGCCAGCAGCAAAACGGGACACCCGGATGGCTACACCTTC. Translated, it gives CASSKTGHPDGYTF.

V and J are TRBV3-1 (or the pseudogene TRBV3-2) and TRBJ2-3; D is unresolved. V shed 3 bases and J shed 0 bases, with 1 base lying between them. Germline CDR1 is LGHDT and CDR2 is YNNKEL (reference sequence). The CDR3 has 12 amino acids. This CDR3 is CASSQSTDTQYF. CDR3 nucleotides: TGTGCCAGCAGCCAGAGCACAGATACGCAGTATTTT.

In its sample, this clone was seen once. The J gene is TRBJ1-5, the V gene TRBV2, with a weak D call TRBD1 (6 bases). The CDR3 length is 16 residues. Germline V gene data show CDR1 as SNHLY and CDR2 as FYNNEI. V lost 7 bases and J 4 bases, leaving 20 bases between the germline ends. CDR3 residues: CASIRESGEGNQPQHF. CDR3 in DNA: TGTGCCAGCATAAGGGAATCAGGGGAGGGAAATCAGCCCCAGCATTTT.

The V gene is TRBV6-2 or TRBV6-3, the J gene TRBJ2-3; D unclear. The CDR3 spans 16 residues. Germline CDR1 and CDR2: MNHEY and SVGEGT. V dropped 5 bases and J dropped 0 bases, with 15 bases sitting between them. CDR3 in amino acids: CASSDVISSSTDTQYF. CDR3 sequence (DNA): TGTGCCAGCAGTGACGTAATATCTAGTAGCACAGATACGCAGTATTTT.

The chain recombines TRBV4-3 with TRBJ1-3, with D unclear. The CDR3 spans 16 residues. V gave up 1 base and J gave up 0 bases, with 10 bases separating them. The germline gives CDR1 LGHNA, CDR2 YSLEER. CDR3 sequence (DNA): TGCGCCAGCAGCCAAGTGCTCCTGAGCTCTGGAAACACCATATATTTT. Translating gives CASSQVLLSSGNTIYF.

This rearrangement joins TRBV12-5 to TRBJ2-1; 12 bases are shared with TRBD2. V lost 5 bases and J lost 5; bases outside the gene matches: 4. CDR1 is LGHNT and CDR2 is FRNRAP in the germline V gene. This CDR3 has 15 amino acids. CDR3 loop: CASGPGLAGNNEQFF. CDR3 DNA sequence: TGTGCTAGTGGTCCCGGACTAGCGGGGAACAATGAGCAGTTCTTC. Supplemented by reference TRBV12-5 and TRBJ2-1, the full variable domain reads DARVTQTPRHKVTEMGQEVTMRCQPILGHNTVFWYRQTMMQGLELLAYFRNRAPLDDSGMPKDRFSAEMPDATLATLKIQPSEPRDSAVYFCASGPGLAGNNEQFFGPGTRLTVL.

The chain couples TRBV4-1 to TRBJ2-7, with D unresolved. CDR3 length equals 16 residues. The germline gives CDR1 MGHRA, CDR2 YSYEKL. V lost 0 bases and J 2 bases, leaving 14 bases between the germline ends. CDR3: CASSQDWGSRAYEQYF. The CDR3 DNA reads as TGCGCCAGCAGCCAAGATTGGGGTAGTAGGGCCTACGAGCAGTACTTC.

V gene TRBV5-1 combines with J gene TRBJ1-1, with D hard to call. This CDR3 has 15 residues. Germline V gene data show CDR1 as SGHRS and CDR2 as YFSETQ. V lost 2 bases and J lost 0, with 11 bases in between. The CDR3 coding sequence is TGCGCCAGCAGCTTTGACGGCGGGGTGAACACTGAAGCTTTCTTT. Encoded protein: CASSFDGGVNTEAFF.

This clone appeared a few times. This chain uses TRBV30 with TRBJ1-4; D remains unclear. V was cut by 7 bases and J by 10 bases, with 16 bases left in between. The CDR3 sequence is 12 residues long. CDR1 is GTSNPN, CDR2 SVGIG, per germline (reference sequence). In DNA, the CDR3 is TGTGCCTACTCATTCGGGGAGGCAAAACTGTTTTTT. Translated: CAYSFGEAKLFF.

The genes are TRBV19 and TRBJ2-3; D is perhaps TRBD1 (6 bases). The V end lost 5 bases, the J end lost 2 bases, and 23 bases lay between the germline ends. The CDR3 runs 18 residues. The germline CDR1 and CDR2 sequences are LNHDA and SQIVND (reference sequence). CDR3 residues: CASSVNLRDTRYTDTQYF. The CDR3 nucleotides are TGTGCCAGTAGTGTAAACCTCCGGGACACCCGGTACACAGATACGCAGTATTTT.

V gene TRBV3-1 (or the pseudogene TRBV3-2) combines with J gene TRBJ2-1, with unresolved D. Germline V lookup: CDR1 LGHDT, CDR2 YNNKEL (reference sequence). The CDR3 has 13 residues. V dropped 2 bases and J dropped 4 bases, with 6 bases sitting between them. In DNA, the CDR3 is TGTGCCAGCAGCCAATTGGGTTACAATGAGCAGTTCTTC. It codes for CASSQLGYNEQFF.

The V gene is TRBV6-5, the J gene TRBJ1-1, with a tentative D call TRBD1 (5 bases). Germline loops: CDR1 MNHEY, CDR2 SVGAGI. V was shortened by 6 bases and J by 5 bases, with 19 bases between the two germline ends. The CDR3 sequence is 15 residues long. CDR3 coding DNA: TGTGCCAGCAGCCCAGACAGACGCGGGAGGACTGAAGCTTTCTTT. Its translation: CASSPDRRGRTEAFF.